The clone carrying this T cell receptor (beta chain) was detected a few times. The data originate from a study of blood T cell repertoires in COVID-19. Some clones are missing from TCRdb's copy, which holds only in-frame ones; the method was immunoSEQ multiplex PCR. Of tens of thousands of clones listed, 90% are singletons. The CDR3 is 14 amino acids. Trimming removed 3 bases at V and 7 bases at J, with 13 bases between. Germline V lookup: CDR1 SNHLY, CDR2 FYNNEI. The sequence derives from a man in his sixties with acute or convalescent COVID-19. The material sequenced was peripheral blood. The J gene is TRBJ1-5, the V gene TRBV2; D is unclear. Here the CDR3 DNA reads TGTGCCAGCAGTGAGGAGGTTATTAGGCAGCCCCAGCATTTT. It yields the protein CASSEEVIRQPQHF. The variable domain in full, completed from reference TRBV2 and TRBJ1-5, reads EPEVTQTPSHQVTQMGQEVILRCVPISNHLYFYWYRQILGQKVEFLVSFYNNEISEKSEIFDDQFSVERPDGSNFTLKIRSTKLEDSAMYFCASSEEVIRQPQHFGDGTRLSIL.